The 23 T cell receptor beta chains given below trace back to one sample, sequenced in a study of cytomegalovirus exposure and HLA in healthy donors. With 60 Vbeta and 13 Jbeta primers, the PCR was carried out. The repertoire was sequenced with immunoSEQ multiplex PCR; TCRdb's copy has only in-frame clones and lacks some. The sample contains around 150,000 clones, about 78% of which appear only once. The sample was PBMCs. These receptors were obtained from a man in his late teens or twenties in good health and CMV-seronegative.

This clone was observed a handful of times. This chain joins TRBV27 and TRBJ1-1; D is perhaps TRBD1 (6 bases). The CDR3 covers 13 residues. Germline-derived CDR1 and CDR2 are MNHEY and SMNVEV (reference sequence). V dropped 5 bases and J dropped 3 bases, with 10 bases sitting between them. Here the CDR3 reads CASSLQGHTEAFF. The CDR3 region has the DNA TGTGCCAGCAGTCTACAGGGCCACACTGAAGCTTTCTTT.

The rearrangement links TRBV13 to TRBJ2-2, with D perhaps matching TRBD1 (6 bases). CDR3 size: 18 residues. From germline, CDR1 is PRHDT and CDR2 FYEKMQ (reference sequence). V lost 1 base, J lost 6 bases, and 21 bases lay in between. In DNA, the CDR3 is TGTGCCAGCAGCTTAGAGCCCGCCACAGGGAAGGGGCCCGGGGAGCTGTTTTTT. This encodes CASSLEPATGKGPGELFF. Full variable domain (missing parts from reference TRBV13 and TRBJ2-2): AAGVIQSPRHLIKEKRETATLKCYPIPRHDTVYWYQQGPGQDPQFLISFYEKMQSDKGSIPDRFSAQQFSDYHSELNMSSLELGDSALYFCASSLEPATGKGPGELFFGEGSRLTVL.

The gene calls are TRBV6-1 and TRBJ2-5, with 8 bases that match TRBD1. V gave up 6 bases and J gave up 7 bases; unmatched junction bases: 10. CDR3 length equals 14 residues. Germline CDR1 MNHNS, CDR2 SASEGT. In DNA, the CDR3 is TGTGCCAGCAGGAGCCGGACAGGGTTGGGGACCCAGTACTTC. Encoded protein: CASRSRTGLGTQYF.

The rearrangement links TRBV5-1 to TRBJ2-6; D perhaps matches TRBD1 (5 bases). CDR1 and CDR2 (germline): SGHRS, YFSETQ. This CDR3 is built from 16 residues. The V end lost 0 bases, the J end lost 0 bases, and 7 bases lay between the germline ends. The DNA for the CDR3 is TGCGCCAGCAGCTTGGAGGGGTACTCTGGGGCCAACGTCCTGACTTTC. Translated, it gives CASSLEGYSGANVLTF.

The chain combines TRBV2 with TRBJ2-7, with D possibly matching TRBD2 (5 bases). The CDR3 has 14 residues. Germline assignment: CDR1 SNHLY and CDR2 FYNNEI. V dropped 8 bases and J dropped 4 bases, with 18 bases sitting between them. This chain's CDR3 is CASQGLLVSYEQYF. In DNA form, the CDR3 reads TGTGCCAGCCAAGGACTCCTAGTTTCGTACGAGCAGTACTTC.

This clone appeared a single time. The V call is TRBV5-1, the J call TRBJ2-3; D call uncertain. The CDR3 totals 14 residues. Deletions cut 4 bases from V and 2 bases from J, with 11 bases between. Germline loops: CDR1 SGHRS, CDR2 YFSETQ. The CDR3 sequence is CASSQALPTDTQYF. As DNA, the CDR3 is TGCGCCAGCAGCCAGGCACTTCCCACAGATACGCAGTATTTT.

The rearrangement links TRBV28 to TRBJ1-2; possible D gene TRBD1, 6 bases. V dropped 6 bases and J dropped 8 bases, with 16 bases sitting between them. This CDR3 has 13 residues. The V gene's germline CDR1 is MDHEN and CDR2 SYDVKM. Here the CDR3 DNA reads TGTGCCAGCAGCCTACAGGGTGGACGCGGCTACACCTTC. It codes for CASSLQGGRGYTF.

The chain links TRBV5-4 to TRBJ1-2, with TRBD1 matching over 7 bases. The CDR3 is made up of 16 amino acids. The germline V gene encodes CDR1 SGHNT and CDR2 YYREEE (reference sequence). V lost 5 bases, J lost 8 bases, and 18 bases stayed unmatched. CDR3 amino acids: CASSPARGQGMWGYTF. The CDR3 DNA reads TGTGCCAGCAGTCCCGCGAGGGGGCAGGGAATGTGGGGCTACACCTTC.

The chain is built from TRBV7-6 and TRBJ2-2, with 9 nucleotides matching TRBD1. V lost 5 bases and J lost 6; bases outside the gene matches: 10. The CDR3 is 16 residues long. CDR1 and CDR2 from the germline V gene are SGHVS and FNYEAQ. This chain's CDR3 is CASSPTSGTGSGELFF. CDR3 in DNA: TGTGCCAGCAGCCCTACCTCCGGGACAGGGTCCGGGGAGCTGTTTTTT.

The chain uses TRBV7-3 and TRBJ1-2, with TRBD1 identical over 8 bases. The V and J ends lost 5 bases and 0 bases, in that order; junction bases with no gene match: 2. CDR3 length: 14 residues. Germline CDR1 is SGHTA and CDR2 is FQGTGA. The DNA for the CDR3 is TGTGCCAGCAGCCCAGGGGGCTCTAACTATGGCTACACCTTC. Translating gives CASSPGGSNYGYTF.

The V gene is TRBV10-3, the J gene TRBJ2-5; 12 bases are shared with TRBD2. CDR1 ENHRY and CDR2 SYGVKD come from the germline V gene. V lost 1 base and J lost 5; bases outside the gene matches: 14. This CDR3 spans 19 amino acids. CDR3 residues: CAISEYPWTSGVCGETQYF. The CDR3 bases are TGTGCCATCAGTGAGTATCCTTGGACTAGCGGGGTCTGTGGGGAGACCCAGTACTTC.

V is TRBV21-1 and J is TRBJ1-1; TRBD1 is taken as the D call from the table, unchecked against the DNA. TRBV21-1 is a documented pseudogene. The CDR3 has 19 amino acids. CDR3 sequence reads: CASSKGLTRQGLRNTEAFF. CDR3 coding DNA: TGTGCCAGCAGCAAGGGTTTGACGAGGCAGGGGCTTCGGAACACTGAAGCTTTCTTT.

V usage is TRBV5-4 and J usage is TRBJ1-2, with 7 bases identical to TRBD1. This CDR3 spans 16 amino acids. Germline V gene sequence: CDR1 SGHNT, CDR2 YYREEE (reference sequence). Unmatched junction bases numbered 17, after V lost 4 bases and J lost 8 bases. CDR3 sequence: CASSPQTGHYPRGYTF. The CDR3 coding sequence is TGTGCCAGCAGCCCTCAGACAGGGCACTATCCCAGGGGCTACACCTTC. Complete variable domain (other parts from reference TRBV5-4 and TRBJ1-2): ETGVTQSPTHLIKTRGQQVTLRCSSQSGHNTVSWYQQALGQGPQFIFQYYREEENGRGNFPPRFSGLQFPNYSSELNVNALELDDSALYLCASSPQTGHYPRGYTFGSGTRLTVV.

CDR3 amino acids: CASRVQGVRMNTEAFF. DNA for the CDR3: TGTGCCAGCAGGGTTCAGGGGGTAAGGATGAACACTGAAGCTTTCTTT. V is TRBV6-6 and J is TRBJ1-1, with 7 bases lining up with TRBD1. V gave up 6 bases and J gave up 0 bases; unmatched junction bases: 10. Germline V gene data show CDR1 as MNHNY and CDR2 as SVGAGI (reference sequence). The CDR3 covers 16 residues.

The V and J genes are TRBV6-4 and TRBJ2-1; perhaps TRBD2 as D (5 bases). V lost 0 bases, J lost 8 bases, and 11 bases lay in between. This CDR3 comprises 14 residues. CDR1 is MRHNA and CDR2 is SNTAGT in the germline V gene. The CDR3 is CASSDSAEVDEQFF. In DNA form, the CDR3 reads TGTGCCAGCAGTGACTCGGCGGAGGTAGATGAGCAGTTCTTC.

This clone was counted only a few times. The J gene is TRBJ2-1, the V gene TRBV5-8; D perhaps matches TRBD1 (6 bases). The CDR3 length is 15 residues. Trimming took 0 bases from V and 1 from J, leaving 8 bases between them. Germline values: CDR1 SGHTS, CDR2 YDEGEE. CDR3 sequence (DNA): TGTGCCAGCAGCTTGGGGCAGGGGTCCTACAATGAGCAGTTCTTC. Residues: CASSLGQGSYNEQFF. Based on the CDR3 plus reference TRBV5-8 and TRBJ2-1, the full variable domain is EAGVTQSPTHLIKTRGQQATLRCSPISGHTSVYWYQQALGLGLQFLLWYDEGEERNRGNFPPRFSGRQFPNYSSELNVNALELEDSALYLCASSLGQGSYNEQFFGPGTRLTVL.

The V gene is TRBV27, the J gene TRBJ2-3; 8 bases match TRBD1. This CDR3 region has 15 residues. Per germline, CDR1 MNHEY and CDR2 SMNVEV (reference sequence). Trimming took 4 bases from V and 1 from J; bases not matched to a gene: 4. CDR3 nucleotides: TGTGCCAGCAGTTCCCGGACAGGGCGCACAGATACGCAGTATTTT. Its protein is CASSSRTGRTDTQYF.

The chain is built from TRBV6-1 and TRBJ2-6; no clear D. There are 15 residues in the CDR3. Germline CDR1 MNHNS, CDR2 SASEGT. V dropped 2 bases and J dropped 2 bases, with 7 bases sitting between them. The chain's CDR3 is CASSEFRAGANVLTF. The DNA of the CDR3 is TGTGCCAGCAGTGAATTCCGGGCTGGGGCCAACGTCCTGACTTTC.

The CDR3 DNA is TGTGCCAGCAGCCTGGCGGGGGAAAGCTCCTACGAGCAGTACTTC. Translating it yields CASSLAGESSYEQYF. This chain joins TRBV5-8 and TRBJ2-5; TRBD2 aligns across 7 bases. The J call may not be correct, given that the DNA end is closer to TRBJ2-7. Per the germline V gene, CDR1 is SGHTS and CDR2 is YDEGEE. The CDR3 consists of 15 residues.

This rearrangement joins TRBV7-2 to TRBJ2-3; D ambiguous. There are 12 residues in the CDR3. V was cut by 1 base and J by 6 bases, with 5 bases left in between. Germline V gene lookup returns CDR1 SGHTA and CDR2 FQGNSA. The CDR3 spells CASSLDSDTQYF. DNA for the CDR3: TGTGCCAGCAGCTTAGATAGTGATACGCAGTATTTT.

CDR3 coding DNA: TGTGCCAGCAGCGTAGAGTGGCAGGGGGCCCGTGAGACCCAGTACTTC. It is translated as CASSVEWQGARETQYF. The chain links TRBV9 to TRBJ2-5, with 8 bases fitting TRBD1. Germline CDR1 is SGDLS and CDR2 is YYNGEE. The ends lost 0 bases at V and 5 bases at J; junction bases unmatched: 9. The CDR3 totals 16 residues. Full variable domain (outside the CDR3, taken from reference TRBV9 and TRBJ2-5): DSGVTQTPKHLITATGQRVTLRCSPRSGDLSVYWYQQSLDQGLQFLIQYYNGEERAKGNILERFSAQQFPDLHSELNLSSLELGDSALYFCASSVEWQGARETQYFGPGTRLLVL.

The rearrangement joins TRBV7-9 to TRBJ1-1, with D uncertain. CDR1 SEHNR and CDR2 FQNEAQ come from the germline V gene (reference sequence). This CDR3 comprises 12 residues. V dropped 3 bases and J dropped 6 bases, with 8 bases sitting between them. This CDR3 is CASSLEGPEAFF. The CDR3 coding sequence is TGTGCCAGCAGCTTGGAGGGCCCTGAAGCTTTCTTT.

This clone was seen only once. The chain joins TRBV14 to TRBJ2-5; possibly TRBD2 for D (6 bases). Trimming cost V 2 bases and J 5 bases, with 18 bases left between them. The germline V gene encodes CDR1 SGHDN and CDR2 FVKESK. CDR3 length equals 16 residues. The CDR3 is CASSQNYGTGGETQYF. The CDR3 nucleotides read TGTGCCAGCAGCCAAAATTACGGGACTGGCGGGGAGACCCAGTACTTC.